This T cell receptor (beta chain) came from a study of cytomegalovirus exposure and HLA in healthy donors. Turning to this clone: The antigen is undetermined.

Study results and limitations: Cytomegalovirus association was listed for about 170 TCR beta chains.

The CDR3 has 13 amino acids. Trimming removed 7 bases at V and 3 bases at J, with 13 bases between. CDR1 is MNHNS, CDR2 SASEGT, per germline. 60 Vbeta and 13 Jbeta primers were used in PCR. The repertoire was sequenced with immunoSEQ multiplex PCR; TCRdb's copy has only in-frame clones and lacks some. The sample has about 140,000 clones; approximately 80% are singletons. This chain connects TRBV6-1 to TRBJ2-7; TRBD1 is a possible D gene (6 bases). The clonotype comes from a woman in her thirties or forties in good health and CMV-seropositive. The source material was PBMCs. The DNA of the CDR3 is TGTGCCAGCACCTCCGGACAGCTCTACGAGCAGTACTTC. Its translation: CASTSGQLYEQYF.